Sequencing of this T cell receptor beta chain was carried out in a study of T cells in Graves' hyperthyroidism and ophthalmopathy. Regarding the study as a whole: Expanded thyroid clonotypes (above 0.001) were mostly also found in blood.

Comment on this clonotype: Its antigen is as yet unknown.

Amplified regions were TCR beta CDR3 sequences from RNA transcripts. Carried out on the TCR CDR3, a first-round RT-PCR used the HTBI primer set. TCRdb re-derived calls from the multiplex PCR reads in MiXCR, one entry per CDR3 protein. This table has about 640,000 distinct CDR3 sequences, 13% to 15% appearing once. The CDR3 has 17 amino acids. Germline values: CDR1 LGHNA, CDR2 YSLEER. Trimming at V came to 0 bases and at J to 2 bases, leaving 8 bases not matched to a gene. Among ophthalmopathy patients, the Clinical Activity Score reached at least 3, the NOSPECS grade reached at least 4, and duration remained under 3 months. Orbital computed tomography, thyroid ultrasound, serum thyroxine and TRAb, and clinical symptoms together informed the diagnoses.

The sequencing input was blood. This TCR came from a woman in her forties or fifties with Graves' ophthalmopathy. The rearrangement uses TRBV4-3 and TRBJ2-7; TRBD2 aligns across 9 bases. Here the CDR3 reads CASSQEFPLAGAYEQYF. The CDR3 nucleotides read TGCGCCAGCAGCCAAGAATTTCCCTTAGCGGGAGCCTACGAGCAGTACTTC.